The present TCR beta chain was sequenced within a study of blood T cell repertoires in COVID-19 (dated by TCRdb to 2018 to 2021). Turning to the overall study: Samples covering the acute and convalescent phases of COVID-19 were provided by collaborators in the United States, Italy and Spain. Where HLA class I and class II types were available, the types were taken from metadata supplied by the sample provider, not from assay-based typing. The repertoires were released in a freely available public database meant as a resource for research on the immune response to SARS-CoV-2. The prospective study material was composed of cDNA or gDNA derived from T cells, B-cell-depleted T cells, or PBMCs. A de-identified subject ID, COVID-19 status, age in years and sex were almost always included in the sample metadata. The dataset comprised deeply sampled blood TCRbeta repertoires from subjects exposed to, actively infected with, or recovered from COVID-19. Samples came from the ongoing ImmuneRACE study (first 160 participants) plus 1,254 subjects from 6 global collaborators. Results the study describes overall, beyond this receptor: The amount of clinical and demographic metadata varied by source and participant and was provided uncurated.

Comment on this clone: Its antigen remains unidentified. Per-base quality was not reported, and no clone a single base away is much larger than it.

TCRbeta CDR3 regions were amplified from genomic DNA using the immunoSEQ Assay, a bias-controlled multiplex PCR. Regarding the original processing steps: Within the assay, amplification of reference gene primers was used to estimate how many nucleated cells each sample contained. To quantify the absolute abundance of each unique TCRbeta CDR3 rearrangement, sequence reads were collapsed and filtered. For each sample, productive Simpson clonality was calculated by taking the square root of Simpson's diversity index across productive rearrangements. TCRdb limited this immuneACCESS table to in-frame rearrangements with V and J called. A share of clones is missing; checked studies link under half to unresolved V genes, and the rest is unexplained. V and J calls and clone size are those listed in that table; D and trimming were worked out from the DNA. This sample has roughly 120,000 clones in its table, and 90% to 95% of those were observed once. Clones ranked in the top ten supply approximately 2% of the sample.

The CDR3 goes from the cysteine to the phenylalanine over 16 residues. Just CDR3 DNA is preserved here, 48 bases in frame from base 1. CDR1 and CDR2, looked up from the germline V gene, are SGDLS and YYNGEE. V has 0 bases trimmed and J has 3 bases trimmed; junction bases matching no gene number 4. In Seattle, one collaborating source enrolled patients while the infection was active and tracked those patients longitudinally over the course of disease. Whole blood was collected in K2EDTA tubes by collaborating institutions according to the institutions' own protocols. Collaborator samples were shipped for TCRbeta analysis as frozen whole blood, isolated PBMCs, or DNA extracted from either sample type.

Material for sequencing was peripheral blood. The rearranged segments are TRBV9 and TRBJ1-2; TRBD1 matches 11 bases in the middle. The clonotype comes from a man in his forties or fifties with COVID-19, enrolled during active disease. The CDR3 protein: CASSVGTGGVDYGYTF. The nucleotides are TGTGCCAGCAGCGTAGGGACAGGGGGCGTTGACTATGGCTACACCTTC.